This TCR beta chain is from a study of blood T cells in healthy people across ages. This clonotype was seen ten or more times. Its cognate antigen is unknown. The CDR3 is 16 residues long. Trimming took 1 base from V and 3 from J, leaving 15 bases between them. Germline-derived CDR1 and CDR2 are SGHDN and FVKESK. Primed by a sample-barcoded 5' primer and a J-beta primer mix, a second PCR proceeded for roughly 6 to 12 cycles. TCRdb redid the calling of the 5' RACE reads with MiXCR, one entry per CDR3 protein. This repertoire shows 850,000 or so distinct CDR3 sequences, about 30% found once; its top ten account for 15% to 20%. General study results and limits: Diversity was higher, and naive CD4+ cells more numerous, in long-lived donors than in aged donors.

The receptor was derived from a woman over 75 in good health. Sequencing was done on a sample of blood. The gene calls are TRBV14 and TRBJ2-5; a possible D gene is TRBD1 (6 bases). As DNA, the CDR3 is TGTGCCAGCAGCCAAGTCGTGGGGGCGCGTAAAGAGACCCAGTACTTC. This encodes CASSQVVGARKETQYF. The variable domain in full, with the rest retrieved from reference TRBV14 and TRBJ2-5, is EAGVTQFPSHSVIEKGQTVTLRCDPISGHDNLYWYRRVMGKEIKFLLHFVKESKQDESGMPNNRFLAERTGGTYSTLKVQPAELEDSGVYFCASSQVVGARKETQYFGPGTRLLVL.